The rows below give T cell receptor beta chains drawn from one sample of a study of Graves' ophthalmopathy and Graves' hyperthyroidism. TCRdb re-called the multiplex PCR reads with MiXCR, one entry per CDR3 protein. This table holds 150,000 to 200,000 distinct CDR3 sequences, roughly two fifths found once. The specimen sequenced was peripheral blood. The receptors shown here come from a man younger than 45 with Graves' ophthalmopathy. Both conserved end residues are part of each CDR3.

v_call: TRBV6-5
cdr3_aa: CASSYPQETQYF

v_call: TRBV7-8
cdr3_aa: CASSFPLAARSRKYF

v_call: TRBV28
cdr3_aa: CASSFGTGTYEQYF

v_call: TRBV9
cdr3_aa: CASSAEGSGIEGFEETQYF

v_call: TRBV7-2
cdr3_aa: CASSPTGSEDTIYF

v_call: TRBV6-5
cdr3_aa: CASSYAREYGYTF

v_call: TRBV30
cdr3_aa: CACKTEVGRYEQYF

v_call: TRBV18
cdr3_aa: CASSPSRVNSPLHF

v_call: TRBV9
cdr3_aa: CASSPGETYSYEQYF

v_call: TRBV5-5
cdr3_aa: CASSAPAVARAETQYF

v_call: TRBV6-7
cdr3_aa: CASSYSKEVSARAYEQYF

v_call: TRBV14
cdr3_aa: CASTPEWFSYEQYFGPGGELFF

v_call: TRBV12-3/TRBV12-4
cdr3_aa: CASSNDRSYTEAFF

v_call: TRBV28
cdr3_aa: CASSSPPPQSWFF

v_call: TRBV24-1
cdr3_aa: CATSDSGPPYQPQHF

v_call: TRBV29-1
cdr3_aa: CSVPGGSGANVLTF

v_call: TRBV7-2
cdr3_aa: CASSPQPDTEAFF

v_call: TRBV28
cdr3_aa: CASRSAQGSDQETQYF

v_call: TRBV6-2/TRBV6-3
cdr3_aa: CASTLSDPPGYTF

v_call: TRBV27
cdr3_aa: CASSFGLAGSGETQYF

v_call: TRBV12-3/TRBV12-4
cdr3_aa: CASSPGRRGYEQYF

v_call: TRBV28
cdr3_aa: CASSPTPTVNTEAFF

v_call: TRBV20-1
cdr3_aa: CSAVRVAMNTEAFF

v_call: TRBV4-3
cdr3_aa: CASSQDCCGPGELFF

v_call: TRBV7-2
cdr3_aa: CASQARGETQYF

v_call: TRBV13
cdr3_aa: CASSLDRDEQYF

v_call: TRBV14
cdr3_aa: CASSQELIRIGQGINSPLHF